These 10 T cell receptor beta chains share one sample of origin, sequenced in a study of vaccination and CD4 T cells after COVID-19 (dated by TCRdb to 2021 to 2024). No antigen is known for these receptors. Sample treatment or condition, as interpreted from the label and publication: roughly 11-day PBMC culture with coronavirus spike peptide pools or control peptides (ViraFEST assay). The library was produced with PCR. The reads were generated on an Illumina iSeq 100. At the Johns Hopkins FTIC core, DNA from the cultured CD4+ T cells underwent TCR sequencing with the Oncomine TCR Beta short-read assay. TCRdb took the public reads, trimmed them with fastp at Q25, ran MiXCR for clone calling and kept in-frame beta chains. Duplicate CDR3 protein sequences are folded into a single record with the most common DNA and genes. The sample table records fewer than 14,000 distinct CDR3 sequences; 65% to 80% of these occur just once. The ten largest make up approximately 20% of the sample.

The source material was CD4+ T cells from blood, cultured in vitro. Source of these receptors: a human donor who had recovered from COVID-19.

This clonotype was seen only a few times. The V gene is TRBV7-9, the J gene TRBJ1-5; TRBD1 is a possible D gene (5 bases). This CDR3 spans 15 amino acids. Trimming took off 0 bases at V and 7 bases at J, with 13 bases between the two ends. Per the germline V gene, CDR1 is SEHNR and CDR2 is FQNEAQ (reference sequence). CDR3 region: CASSLASGKGQPQHF. The CDR3 nucleotides read TGTGCCAGCAGCTTAGCTTCAGGGAAAGGGCAGCCCCAGCATTTT.

This clonotype was seen a few times. The J gene is TRBJ1-5, the V gene TRBV20-1, with 8 bases lining up with TRBD1. The J segment lost 6 bases and the V segment lost 6 bases, leaving 10 bases of the junction unmatched. Looked up from germline, CDR1 is DFQATT and CDR2 is SNEGSKA (reference sequence). The CDR3 is 14 residues long. Here the CDR3 DNA reads TGCAGTGCACCCGTGTTTGGACAGGGTCAGCCCCAGCATTTT. Protein product: CSAPVFGQGQPQHF.

CDR3 residues: CSARKDGRYNEQFF. The DNA for the CDR3 is TGCAGTGCTAGAAAGGACGGGAGATACAATGAGCAGTTCTTC. This chain connects TRBV20-1 to TRBJ2-1; the D gene is possibly TRBD2 (6 bases). CDR1 and CDR2 (germline): DFQATT, SNEGSKA (reference sequence). The V end was cut by 2 bases, the J end by 4 bases, with 12 bases between. This CDR3 contains 14 residues.

The chain uses TRBV19 and TRBJ1-5, with a weak D call TRBD1 (5 bases). The V and J ends lost 5 bases and 1 base respectively, with 12 bases between them. CDR3 length equals 15 residues. CDR1 and CDR2 from the germline V gene are LNHDA and SQIVND (reference sequence). The CDR3 nucleotides read TGTGCCAGTAGTTGGGACGGAAGGAGCAATCAGCCCCAGCATTTT. Amino acid sequence: CASSWDGRSNQPQHF.

The chain links TRBV20-1 to TRBJ1-3, with D unclear. The V end lost 0 bases, the J end lost 0 bases, and 12 bases lay between the germline ends. Germline values: CDR1 DFQATT, CDR2 SNEGSKA (reference sequence). The CDR3 loop spans 16 amino acids. The CDR3 DNA follows: TGCAGTGCTAGAGAGGGGAGCTTTCCCTCTGGAAACACCATATATTTT. As protein: CSAREGSFPSGNTIYF.

The chain has TRBV20-1 and TRBJ2-4; D is undetermined. This CDR3 has 11 amino acids. Germline lookup yields CDR1 DFQATT and CDR2 SNEGSKA (reference sequence). V was trimmed by 6 bases and J by 10 bases, leaving 13 bases between them. CDR3 protein: CSADLGPIQYF. The DNA for the CDR3 is TGCAGTGCAGACCTCGGACCGATTCAGTACTTC.

This clonotype was seen a handful of times. The chain links TRBV7-2 to TRBJ1-1, with TRBD1 as a possible D gene (5 bases). The V and J ends lost 5 bases and 5 bases respectively, with 15 bases between them. This CDR3 comprises 14 residues. Germline CDR1 is SGHTA and CDR2 is FQGNSA. The CDR3 nucleotides read TGTGCCAGCAGCCCTCTCGGGGGAGGGACTGAAGCTTTCTTT. Its translation: CASSPLGGGTEAFF.

This clonotype has only one observation. This sequence joins TRBV24-1 and TRBJ1-2, with 7 bases fitting TRBD1. The J segment lost 1 base and the V segment lost 9 bases, leaving 13 bases of the junction unmatched. Germline CDR1 is KGHDR and CDR2 is SFDVKD. This CDR3 spans 16 amino acids. In nucleotides, the CDR3 is TGTGCCACCCCTTTACAGGGGCTCGCGCGTAACTATGGCTACACCTTC. Encoded protein: CATPLQGLARNYGYTF.

This chain links TRBV20-1 with TRBJ1-1, with D maybe TRBD1 (5 bases). The germline gives CDR1 DFQATT, CDR2 SNEGSKA (reference sequence). The V and J ends lost 3 bases and 1 base respectively, with 24 bases between them. This CDR3 region has 18 residues. CDR3 sequence reads: CSASYPTGLGPSNTEAFF. Written as DNA, the CDR3 is TGCAGTGCTAGTTACCCCACAGGCCTTGGGCCGTCGAACACTGAAGCTTTCTTT.

This clonotype was detected only a few times. The V and J genes are TRBV20-1 and TRBJ1-6, with D possibly matching TRBD1 (6 bases). This CDR3 has 15 amino acids. Looked up from germline, CDR1 is DFQATT and CDR2 is SNEGSKA (reference sequence). Trimming pared 0 bases from V and 9 bases from J, leaving 15 bases between. The CDR3 DNA is TGCAGTGCTAGAGACCTCAGGGGAGGGAGTTCACCCCTCCACTTT. Its protein product is CSARDLRGGSSPLHF.